This note documents a single T cell receptor beta chain sequence. This specimen belongs to a study of blood T cell repertoires in COVID-19. The overall study: Some COVID-19 samples were acute and others convalescent; all came from the United States, Italy and Spain.

Repertoires were generated with immunoSEQ multiplex PCR, while TCRdb's copy carries only in-frame clones and drops some. This sample has about 360,000 clones; around four fifths occur once, and the top ten carry 2.5% to 3.5%. Germline loops: CDR1 SGHRS, CDR2 YFSETQ. This CDR3 is built from 15 residues. V dropped 1 base and J dropped 4; count of bases not matched to a gene: 5. This TCR derives from a man aged 25 to 40 with active or convalescent COVID-19. The specimen sequenced was peripheral blood. The chain employs TRBV5-1 and TRBJ2-3; 8 nucleotides line up with TRBD1. The CDR3 DNA is TGCGCCAGCAGCTTGTGGCAGGGGGCTCCAGATACGCAGTATTTT. It codes for CASSLWQGAPDTQYF.